What follows are 5 T cell receptor beta chains derived from one specimen sequenced in a study of blood T cell repertoires in COVID-19. TCRdb's table, derived via immunoSEQ multiplex PCR, lists solely in-frame clones and lacks some. The table has about 130,000 clones, roughly 80% seen once. The sequencing sample was made of PBMCs or T cells enriched from blood (not recorded which). These receptors were collected from a man aged 30-40 years who had recovered from COVID-19.

The CDR3 protein is CASSEEAGQPQHF. CDR3 nucleotides: TGCGCCAGCAGTGAGGAGGCGGGACAGCCCCAGCATTTT. The rearrangement uses TRBV10-2 and TRBJ1-5; D is unresolved. Germline loops: CDR1 WSHSY, CDR2 SAAADI. V was shortened by 2 bases and J by 7 bases, with 9 bases between the two germline ends. The CDR3 has 13 residues.

This chain links TRBV19 with TRBJ2-3, with 12 bases matching TRBD2. The V gene's germline CDR1 is LNHDA and CDR2 SQIVND (reference sequence). This CDR3 spans 15 amino acids. V shed 7 bases, J shed 5 bases, and the junction held 7 bases outside the gene matches. The CDR3 loop reads CASTPTSGSGDTQYF. CDR3 DNA: TGTGCCAGTACCCCGACTAGCGGGAGCGGAGATACGCAGTATTTT.

The chain joins TRBV19 to TRBJ1-5; no firm D call. The V gene's germline CDR1 is LNHDA and CDR2 SQIVND (reference sequence). The CDR3 spans 13 residues. With 5 bases removed from V and 3 bases from J, the gap between germline ends came to 8 bases. The CDR3 nucleotides read TGTGCCAGTAGTCCCCATTCCAATCAGCCCCAGCATTTT. Protein product: CASSPHSNQPQHF.

The genes are TRBV4-1 and TRBJ2-3; 12 positions agree with TRBD2. Germline V gene lookup returns CDR1 MGHRA and CDR2 YSYEKL. This CDR3 is 17 amino acids long. The ends lost 1 base at V and 4 bases at J; junction bases unmatched: 6. This CDR3 is CASSQVLAGGTADTQYF. The CDR3 DNA sequence: TGCGCCAGCAGCCAAGTACTAGCGGGAGGTACCGCAGATACGCAGTATTTT.

V is TRBV5-1 and J is TRBJ1-4; D call uncertain. The V and J ends lost 3 bases and 1 base respectively, with 10 bases between them. In germline, CDR1 is SGHRS, CDR2 YFSETQ. This CDR3 contains 15 residues. CDR3 in amino acids: CASSSQTGTNEKLFF. CDR3 DNA: TGCGCCAGCAGCTCGCAGACGGGAACTAATGAAAAACTGTTTTTT.